Listed below are T cell receptor beta chains from one sample, sequenced in a study of shared clonotypes between healthy human individuals. The repertoire was sequenced with immunoSEQ multiplex PCR; TCRdb's copy has only in-frame clones and lacks some. The profile shows about 690,000 clones, 90% of them singletons. The sample was memory CD8+ T cells from PBMCs. The receptors originated from a young man in good health. Some clones in this sample may be carry-over from other donors' samples. The CDR3 runs from the conserved cysteine through the conserved F or W. The order of the fields is D gene, J gene, clone size, V gene, CDR3 DNA, CDR3 protein. A D gene is named only where the DNA matches it firmly. Expanded clones are given a class, and other clones once, few, many or no size at all.

>-|TRBJ2-1|-|TRBV12-5
TGTGCTAGTGGATGGGACTTTCCGAGTGAGCAGTTCTTC
CASGWDFPSEQFF
>-|TRBJ2-7|-|TRBV5-1
TGCGCCAGCAGCTTCGACAGCTACGAGCAGTACTTC
CASSFDSYEQYF
>TRBD2|TRBJ2-7|once|TRBV15
TGTGCCACCAGCAGAGATGAGGAGGGTAGCGGGAGGTCCTACGAGCAGTACTTC
CATSRDEEGSGRSYEQYF
>-|TRBJ1-5|-|TRBV6-5
TGTGCCAGCACCAGCACAGGGCCAAATCAGCCCCAGCATTTT
CASTSTGPNQPQHF
>-|TRBJ1-1|-|TRBV28
TGTGCCAGCAGTTTCGCGGACAGTGGCGAAGCTTTCTTT
CASSFADSGEAFF
>-|TRBJ2-4|-|TRBV5-1
TGCGCCAGCAGCTCTCCACTCGATCCGGACATTCAGTACTTC
CASSSPLDPDIQYF
>TRBD2|TRBJ2-1|-|TRBV18
TGTGCCAGCTCCCCGGGGATAGCGGGAGTTGCTGACTATGAGCAGTTCTTC
CASSPGIAGVADYEQFF
>TRBD2|TRBJ2-5|-|TRBV5-1
TGCGCCAGCAGCTTGCGGGGGACTAGCAGGACAATACAAGAGACCCAGTACTTC
CASSLRGTSRTIQETQYF
>TRBD1|TRBJ1-1|few|TRBV27
TGTGCCAGCAGTCCCTTCTCCGGAAGGGGGCTCCTCGGTGAAGCTTTCTTT
CASSPFSGRGLLGEAFF
>-|TRBJ1-2|-|TRBV6-1
TGTGCCAGCAGTGAAAACTGGGATTCCTTCTATGGCTACACCTTC
CASSENWDSFYGYTF
>TRBD2|TRBJ2-1|-|TRBV27
TGTGCCAGCAGTTTATTTTCCCCCCATGGACTAGTCATGACAGAGCAGTTCTTC
CASSLFSPHGLVMTEQFF
>-|TRBJ2-2|few|TRBV29-1
TGCAGCGTTGATTTAGCGTCATCGGGGGAGCTGTTTTTT
CSVDLASSGELFF
>TRBD2|TRBJ2-1|-|TRBV6-1
TGTGCCAGCAGTGAAGGGCTAGCGGGAGGCCGGAGCTCCTACAATGAGCAGTTCTTC
CASSEGLAGGRSSYNEQFF
>-|TRBJ2-2|once|TRBV27
TGTGCCAGCAGTTTATCAGGGATGGCGGCCGCGAACACCGGGGAGCTGTTTTTT
CASSLSGMAAANTGELFF
>-|TRBJ1-1|-|TRBV28
TGTGCCAGCAGTTTAGCAGGGAAGAACACTGAAGCTTTCTTT
CASSLAGKNTEAFF
>TRBD1|TRBJ1-2|-|TRBV5-1
TGCGCCAGCAAGACAGGGGGCTATGGCTACACCTTC
CASKTGGYGYTF
>-|TRBJ2-7|-|TRBV27
TGTGCCAGCAGTTTATCGGCCAAAACGGCCTACGAGCAGTACTTC
CASSLSAKTAYEQYF
>TRBD2|TRBJ2-3|-|TRBV27
TGTGCCAGCAGTCCTCGCGGGGGGGGGACGCAGTATTTT
CASSPRGGGTQYF
>TRBD2|TRBJ2-7|-|TRBV7-6
TGTGCCAGCAGCCACGCGGGGACTAGCGGGAGCCACGAGCAGTACTTC
CASSHAGTSGSHEQYF
>-|TRBJ1-5|few|TRBV5-1
TGCGCCAGCAGCTTGATAGGACTGGGTCAGCCCCAGCATTTT
CASSLIGLGQPQHF
>-|TRBJ2-2|-|TRBV15
TGTGCCACCAGCAGAGAAGGGAGAGATATCTTTGTCCCCGGGGAGCTGTTTTTT
CATSREGRDIFVPGELFF
>TRBD2|TRBJ2-5|-|TRBV28
TGTGCCAGCAGTAAGACTAGCGGGAGGGACAGGGAGACCCAGTACTTC
CASSKTSGRDRETQYF
>-|TRBJ2-7|-|TRBV19
TGTGCCACCCTGGGACGGAACTCCTACGAGCAGTACTTC
CATLGRNSYEQYF
>TRBD1|TRBJ2-3|-|TRBV7-6
TGTGCCAGCAAACCGGGACAGGCGGGCACAGATACGCAGTATTTT
CASKPGQAGTDTQYF
>TRBD1|TRBJ2-5|few|TRBV6-5
TGTGCCAGCAGTAACTCAGGACAGGCCGGTCGGGCCCAGTACTTC
CASSNSGQAGRAQYF
>-|TRBJ2-1|-|TRBV4-1
TGCGCCAGCAGTTACGTCGGGGAGCAGTTCTTC
CASSYVGEQFF
>-|TRBJ2-1|-|TRBV6-4
TGTGCCAGCAGTGAGGCAGGGAACAATGAGCAGTTCTTC
CASSEAGNNEQFF
>-|TRBJ1-1|few|TRBV4-1
TGCGCCAGCAGCCAAGACCCCCGGGAAGCTTTCTTT
CASSQDPREAFF
>-|TRBJ1-4|-|TRBV4-3
TGCGCCAGCAGCCAGACCCGGGCCTGGCAGAATGAAAAACTGTTTTTT
CASSQTRAWQNEKLFF